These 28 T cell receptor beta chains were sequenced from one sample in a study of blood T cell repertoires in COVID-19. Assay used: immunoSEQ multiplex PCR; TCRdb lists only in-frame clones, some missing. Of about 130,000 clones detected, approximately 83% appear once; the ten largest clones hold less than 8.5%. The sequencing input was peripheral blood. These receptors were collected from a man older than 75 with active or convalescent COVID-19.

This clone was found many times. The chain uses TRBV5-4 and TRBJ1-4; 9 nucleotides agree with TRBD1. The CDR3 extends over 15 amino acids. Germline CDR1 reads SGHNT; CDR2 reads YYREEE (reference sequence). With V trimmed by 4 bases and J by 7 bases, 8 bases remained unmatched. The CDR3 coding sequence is TGTGCCAGCAGCAGGGGACAGGGTTCTGGTGAAAAACTGTTTTTT. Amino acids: CASSRGQGSGEKLFF.

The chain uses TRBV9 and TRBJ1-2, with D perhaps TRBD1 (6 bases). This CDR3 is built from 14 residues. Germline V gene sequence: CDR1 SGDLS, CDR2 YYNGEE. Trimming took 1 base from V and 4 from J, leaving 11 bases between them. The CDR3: CASSVSGQSYGYTF. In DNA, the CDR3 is TGTGCCAGCAGCGTAAGCGGACAGAGCTATGGCTACACCTTC.

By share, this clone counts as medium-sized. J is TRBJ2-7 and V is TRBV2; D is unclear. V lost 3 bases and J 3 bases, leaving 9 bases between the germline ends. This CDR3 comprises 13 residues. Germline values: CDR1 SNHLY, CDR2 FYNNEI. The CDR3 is CASSDPPGYEQYF. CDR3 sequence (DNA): TGTGCCAGCAGTGACCCACCGGGCTACGAGCAGTACTTC.

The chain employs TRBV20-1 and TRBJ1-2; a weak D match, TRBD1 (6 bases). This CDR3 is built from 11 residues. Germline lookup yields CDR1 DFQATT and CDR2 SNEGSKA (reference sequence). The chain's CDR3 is CRTRDTYGYTF. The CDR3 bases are TGCAGGACGAGGGACACCTATGGCTACACCTTC.

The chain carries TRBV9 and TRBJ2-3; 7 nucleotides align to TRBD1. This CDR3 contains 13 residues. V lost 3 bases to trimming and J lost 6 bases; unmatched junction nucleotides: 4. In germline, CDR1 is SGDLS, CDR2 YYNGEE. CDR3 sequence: CASSARTGDTQYF. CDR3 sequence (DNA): TGTGCCAGCAGCGCCCGGACAGGTGATACGCAGTATTTT.

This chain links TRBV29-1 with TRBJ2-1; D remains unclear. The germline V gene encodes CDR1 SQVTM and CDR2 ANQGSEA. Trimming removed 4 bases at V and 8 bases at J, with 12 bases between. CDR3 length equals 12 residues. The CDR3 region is CSVAVLVDEQFF. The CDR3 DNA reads TGCAGCGTTGCGGTCCTAGTAGATGAGCAGTTCTTC.

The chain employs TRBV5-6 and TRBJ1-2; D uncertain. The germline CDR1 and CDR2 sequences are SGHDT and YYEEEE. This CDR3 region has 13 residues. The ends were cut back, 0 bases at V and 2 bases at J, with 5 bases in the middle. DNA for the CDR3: TGTGCCAGCAGCTTGGGGCGGAACTATGGCTACACCTTC. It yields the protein CASSLGRNYGYTF.

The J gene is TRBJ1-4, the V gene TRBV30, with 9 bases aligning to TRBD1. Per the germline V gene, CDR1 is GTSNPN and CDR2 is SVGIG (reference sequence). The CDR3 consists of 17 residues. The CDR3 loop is CATTGTGFTFANEKLFF. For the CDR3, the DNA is TGTGCTACGACCGGGACAGGGTTTACGTTCGCTAATGAAAAACTGTTTTTT.

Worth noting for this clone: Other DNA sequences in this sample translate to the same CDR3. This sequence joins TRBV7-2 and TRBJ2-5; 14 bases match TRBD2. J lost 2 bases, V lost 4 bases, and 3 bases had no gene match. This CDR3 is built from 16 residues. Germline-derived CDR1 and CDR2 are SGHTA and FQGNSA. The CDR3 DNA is TGTGCCAGCAGCTCAGGACTAGCGGGGGGTCAAGAGACCCAGTACTTC. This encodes CASSSGLAGGQETQYF.

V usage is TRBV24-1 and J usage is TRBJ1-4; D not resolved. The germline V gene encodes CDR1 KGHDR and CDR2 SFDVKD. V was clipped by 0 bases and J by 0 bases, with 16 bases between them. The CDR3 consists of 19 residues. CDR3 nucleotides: TGTGCCACCAGTGATTTGCTTGTCCGGGAAGAGACAACTAATGAAAAACTGTTTTTT. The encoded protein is CATSDLLVREETTNEKLFF.

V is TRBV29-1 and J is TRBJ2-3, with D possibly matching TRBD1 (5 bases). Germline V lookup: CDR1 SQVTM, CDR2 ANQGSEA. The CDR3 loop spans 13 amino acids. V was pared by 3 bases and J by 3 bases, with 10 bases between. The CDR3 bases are TGCAGCGTTGAGGGGCAGGCGACAGATACGCAGTATTTT. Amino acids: CSVEGQATDTQYF.

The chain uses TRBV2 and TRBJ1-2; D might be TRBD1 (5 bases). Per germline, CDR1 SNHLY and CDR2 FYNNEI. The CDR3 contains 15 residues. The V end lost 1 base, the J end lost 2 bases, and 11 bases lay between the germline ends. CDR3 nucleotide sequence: TGTGCCAGCAGTGAAGTTAGACAGACCAACTATGGCTACACCTTC. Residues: CASSEVRQTNYGYTF. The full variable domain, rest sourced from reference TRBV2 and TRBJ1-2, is EPEVTQTPSHQVTQMGQEVILRCVPISNHLYFYWYRQILGQKVEFLVSFYNNEISEKSEIFDDQFSVERPDGSNFTLKIRSTKLEDSAMYFCASSEVRQTNYGYTFGSGTRLTVV.

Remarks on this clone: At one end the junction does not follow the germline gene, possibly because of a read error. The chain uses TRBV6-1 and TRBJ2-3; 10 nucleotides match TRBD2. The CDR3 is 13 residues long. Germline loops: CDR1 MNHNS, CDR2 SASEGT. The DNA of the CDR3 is TGTGCCAGCAGTGAGACACTAGCGGGGCTTGTCGATTTT. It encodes CASSETLAGLVDF.

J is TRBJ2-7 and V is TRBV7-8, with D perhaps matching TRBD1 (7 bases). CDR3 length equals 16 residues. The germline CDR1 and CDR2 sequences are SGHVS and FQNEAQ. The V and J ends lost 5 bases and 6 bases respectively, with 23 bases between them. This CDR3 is CASSARDRGVGGEQYF. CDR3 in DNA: TGTGCCAGCAGCGCCCGGGACAGAGGGGTGGGGGGCGAGCAGTACTTC.

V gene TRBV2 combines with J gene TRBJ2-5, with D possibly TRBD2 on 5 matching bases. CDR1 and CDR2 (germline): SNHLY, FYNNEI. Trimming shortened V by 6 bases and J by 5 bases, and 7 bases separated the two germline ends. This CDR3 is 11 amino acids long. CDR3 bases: TGTGCCAGCAGCCCGGGGGAGACCCAGTACTTC. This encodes CASSPGETQYF.

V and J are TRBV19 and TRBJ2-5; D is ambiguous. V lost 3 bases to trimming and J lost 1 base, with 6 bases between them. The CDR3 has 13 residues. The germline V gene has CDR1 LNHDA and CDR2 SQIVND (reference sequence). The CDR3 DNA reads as TGTGCCAGTAGTATGCGGATCCAAGAGACCCAGTACTTC. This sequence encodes CASSMRIQETQYF.

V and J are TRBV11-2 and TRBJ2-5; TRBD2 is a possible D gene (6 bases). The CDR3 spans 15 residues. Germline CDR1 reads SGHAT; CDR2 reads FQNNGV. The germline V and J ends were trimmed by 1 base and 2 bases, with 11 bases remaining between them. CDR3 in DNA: TGTGCCAGCAGCTTAGGGAGCGGGCCACAAGAGACCCAGTACTTC. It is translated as CASSLGSGPQETQYF.

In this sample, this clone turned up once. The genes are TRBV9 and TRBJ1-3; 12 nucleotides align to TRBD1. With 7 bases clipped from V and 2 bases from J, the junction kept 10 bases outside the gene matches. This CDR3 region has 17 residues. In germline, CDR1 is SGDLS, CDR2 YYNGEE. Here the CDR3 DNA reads TGTGCCAGCTCACGGGGACAGGGGGCGCAAACTGGAAACACCATATATTTT. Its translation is CASSRGQGAQTGNTIYF.

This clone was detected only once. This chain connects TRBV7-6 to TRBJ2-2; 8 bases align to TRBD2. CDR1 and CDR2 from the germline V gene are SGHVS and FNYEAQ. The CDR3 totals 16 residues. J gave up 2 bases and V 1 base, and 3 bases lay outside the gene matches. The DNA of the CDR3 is TGTGCCAGCAGCTTAGAAGCGGGAGACAACACCGGGGAGCTGTTTTTT. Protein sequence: CASSLEAGDNTGELFF. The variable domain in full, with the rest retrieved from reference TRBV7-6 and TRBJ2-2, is GAGVSQSPRYKVTKRGQDVALRCDPISGHVSLYWYRQALGQGPEFLTYFNYEAQQDKSGLPNDRFSAERPEGSISTLTIQRTEQRDSAMYRCASSLEAGDNTGELFFGEGSRLTVL.

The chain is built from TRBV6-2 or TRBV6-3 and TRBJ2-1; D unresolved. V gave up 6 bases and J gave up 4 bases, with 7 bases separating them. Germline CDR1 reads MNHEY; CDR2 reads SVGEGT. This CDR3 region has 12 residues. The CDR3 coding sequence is TGTGCCAGCAGCTCCGTTTACAATGAGCAGTTCTTC. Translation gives CASSSVYNEQFF.

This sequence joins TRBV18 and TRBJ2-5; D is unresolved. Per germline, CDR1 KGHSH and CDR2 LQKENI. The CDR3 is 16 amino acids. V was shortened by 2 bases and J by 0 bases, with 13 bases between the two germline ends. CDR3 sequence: CASSPSAAQYQETQYF. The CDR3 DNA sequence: TGTGCCAGCTCACCATCGGCGGCCCAGTACCAAGAGACCCAGTACTTC.

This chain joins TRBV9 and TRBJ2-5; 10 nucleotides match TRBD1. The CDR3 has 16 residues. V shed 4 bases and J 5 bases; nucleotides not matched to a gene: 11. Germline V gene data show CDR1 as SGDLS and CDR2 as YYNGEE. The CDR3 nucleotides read TGTGCCAGCAGCTCCCGACAGGGGGCTGGGGGGGAGACCCAGTACTTC. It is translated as CASSSRQGAGGETQYF.

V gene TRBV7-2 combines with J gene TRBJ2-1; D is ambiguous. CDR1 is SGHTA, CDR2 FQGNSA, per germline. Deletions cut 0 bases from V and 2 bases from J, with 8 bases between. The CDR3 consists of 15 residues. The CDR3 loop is CASSLASSTYNEQFF. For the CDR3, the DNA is TGTGCCAGCAGCTTAGCGAGTAGCACCTACAATGAGCAGTTCTTC.

The DNA for the CDR3 is TGTGCCAGCAGCCCCGCCAACACCGATCAGCCCCAGCATTTT. This sequence encodes CASSPANTDQPQHF. The chain employs TRBV6-5 and TRBJ1-5; no reliable D call. The CDR3 runs to 14 residues. Germline V CDR1 and CDR2: MNHEY, SVGAGI. Trimming shortened V by 6 bases and J by 5 bases, and 14 bases separated the two germline ends.

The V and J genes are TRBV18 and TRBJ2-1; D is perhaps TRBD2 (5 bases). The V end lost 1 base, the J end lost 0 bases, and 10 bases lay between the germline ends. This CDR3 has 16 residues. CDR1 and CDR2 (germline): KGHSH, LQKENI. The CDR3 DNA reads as TGTGCCAGCTCACCACAGCGGACTGGCTCCTACAATGAGCAGTTCTTC. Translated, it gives CASSPQRTGSYNEQFF.

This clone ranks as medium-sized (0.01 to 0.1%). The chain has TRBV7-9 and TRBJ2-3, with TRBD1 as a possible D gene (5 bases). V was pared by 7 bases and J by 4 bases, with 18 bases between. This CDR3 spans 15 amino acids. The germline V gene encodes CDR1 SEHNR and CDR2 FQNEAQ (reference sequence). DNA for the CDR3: TGTGCCAGCATCCCCCGGCAGGGCCTAGCAGATACGCAGTATTTT. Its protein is CASIPRQGLADTQYF. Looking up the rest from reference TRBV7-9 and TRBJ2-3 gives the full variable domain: DTGVSQNPRHKITKRGQNVTFRCDPISEHNRLYWYRQTLGQGPEFLTYFQNEAQLEKSRLLSDRFSAERPKGSFSTLEIQRTEQGDSAMYLCASIPRQGLADTQYFGPGTRLTVL.

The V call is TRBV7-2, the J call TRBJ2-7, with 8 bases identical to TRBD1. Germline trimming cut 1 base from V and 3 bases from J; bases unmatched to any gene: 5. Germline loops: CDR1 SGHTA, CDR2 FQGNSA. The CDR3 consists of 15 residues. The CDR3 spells CASSLVPGQGYEQYF. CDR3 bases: TGTGCCAGCAGCTTAGTACCAGGACAGGGCTACGAGCAGTACTTC.

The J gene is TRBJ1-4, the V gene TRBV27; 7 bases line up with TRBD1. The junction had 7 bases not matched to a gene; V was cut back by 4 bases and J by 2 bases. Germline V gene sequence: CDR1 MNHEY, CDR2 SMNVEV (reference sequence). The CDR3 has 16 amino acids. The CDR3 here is CASSSYLQGTNEKLFF. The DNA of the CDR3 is TGTGCCAGCAGTTCCTACCTACAGGGGACTAATGAAAAACTGTTTTTT.